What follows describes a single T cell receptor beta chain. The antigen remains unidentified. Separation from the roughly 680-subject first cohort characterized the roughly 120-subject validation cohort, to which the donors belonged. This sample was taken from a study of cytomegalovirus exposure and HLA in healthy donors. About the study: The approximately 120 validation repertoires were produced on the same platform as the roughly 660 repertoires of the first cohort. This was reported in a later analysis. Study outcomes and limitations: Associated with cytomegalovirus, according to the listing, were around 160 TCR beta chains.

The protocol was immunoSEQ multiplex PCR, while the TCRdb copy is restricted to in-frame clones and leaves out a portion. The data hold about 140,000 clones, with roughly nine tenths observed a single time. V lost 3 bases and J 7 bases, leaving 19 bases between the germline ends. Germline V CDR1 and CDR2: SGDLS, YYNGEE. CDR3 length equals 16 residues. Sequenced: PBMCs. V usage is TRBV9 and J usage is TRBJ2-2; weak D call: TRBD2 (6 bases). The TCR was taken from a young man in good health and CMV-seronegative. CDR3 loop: CASSGHPTSSGGELFF. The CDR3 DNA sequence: TGTGCCAGCAGCGGCCACCCGACTAGTTCCGGCGGGGAGCTGTTTTTT.